A selection of T cell receptor beta chains follows, all from one sample in a study of regulatory T cells in long-lasting Graves disease. TCRdb analysed the multiplex PCR reads with MiXCR anew, one entry per CDR3 protein. The table has roughly 400,000 distinct CDR3 sequences, about 20% seen once. Specimen: peripheral blood mononuclear cells (PBMCs), collected when the disease was refractory, from a patient treated with antithyroid drugs. The receptor source for this set is a female donor with Graves disease. Each CDR3 is given with its conserved first and last residue. A D gene is named only where the DNA matches it firmly. Clone size is not always given. Where it is, it says once, few, many or a class for expanded clones.

TGTGCCAACAGCCGCGAAGTTAGCCCTGGCAATCAGCCCCAGCATTTT | CANSREVSPGNQPQHF | NA | TRBJ1-5 | NA | TRBV6-2/TRBV6-3
TGCGCCAGCAGCCACGGTAGACTAGCGCCGTCCTACGAGCAGTACTTC | CASSHGRLAPSYEQYF | NA | TRBJ2-7 | TRBD2 | TRBV4-3
TGTGCCAGCAGACGACAGGGCGGCACTGAAGCTTTCTTT | CASRRQGGTEAFF | many | TRBJ1-1 | TRBD1 | TRBV27
TGTGCCTGGAGTGTACAGGGCCATCAGCCCCAGCATTTT | CAWSVQGHQPQHF | NA | TRBJ1-5 | NA | TRBV30
TGTGCCAGCAGCCGGAGACGGGACGGTGTTGGAAACACCATATATTTT | CASSRRRDGVGNTIYF | NA | TRBJ1-3 | NA | TRBV12-3/TRBV12-4
TGTGCCAGTCGTAACGGGCAGGGAGTGAACGAGCAGTACTTC | CASRNGQGVNEQYF | NA | TRBJ2-7 | NA | TRBV19
TGCGCCAGCAACCCCGATGGGGGGGGAGAAAAACTGTTTTTT | CASNPDGGGEKLFF | few | TRBJ1-4 | NA | TRBV5-1
TGTGCCAGCAGTGACAAACTGTCGGGGCCCCAGCATTTT | CASSDKLSGPQHF | NA | TRBJ1-5 | NA | TRBV6-2/TRBV6-3
TGTGCCAGCAGGATTTCTAATACTAAACTGTTTTTT | CASRISNTKLFF | many | TRBJ1-4 | NA | TRBV12-3/TRBV12-4
TGTGCCAGCAGCACTAGCGGGAGGGCCCGTGAGCAGTACTTC | CASSTSGRAREQYF | NA | TRBJ2-7 | TRBD2 | TRBV7-9
TGTGCCGCCGGGGGGGAGCATCCCTACGAGCAGTACTTC | CAAGGEHPYEQYF | NA | TRBJ2-7 | TRBD2 | TRBV28
TGTGCCTGGACTCCCGGGGGAAACACCATATATTTT | CAWTPGGNTIYF | few | TRBJ1-3 | NA | TRBV30
TGCAGTGCTAGAGATAATTTCGGGGCCGTCTCCTACGAGCAGTACTTC | CSARDNFGAVSYEQYF | NA | TRBJ2-7 | NA | TRBV20-1
TGTGCCAGTAGTTGGGCGGGGGCCGCGAACACCGGGGAGCTGTTTTTT | CASSWAGAANTGELFF | NA | TRBJ2-2 | NA | TRBV19
TGTGCCAGCAGCTCCGCTAGTTATGGGGCCAACGTCCTGACTTTC | CASSSASYGANVLTF | few | TRBJ2-6 | NA | TRBV7-8
TGTGCCAGCAGCTTATCTTTTAACGGCATAACCTACGAGCAGTACTTC | CASSLSFNGITYEQYF | few | TRBJ2-7 | NA | TRBV11-2
TGCAGTGCTAGAGAACCGACAGGGTTAGAAAAACTGTTTTTT | CSAREPTGLEKLFF | NA | TRBJ1-4 | TRBD1 | TRBV20-1
TGTGCCAGCAGCCGAACCGGACGACAGGGGATTTCCTACGAGCAGTACTTC | CASSRTGRQGISYEQYF | few | TRBJ2-7 | TRBD1 | TRBV7-8
TGTGCCAGCAGCCACCGACAGGTGGTGTCGGATACGCAGTATTTT | CASSHRQVVSDTQYF | NA | TRBJ2-3 | NA | TRBV7-8
TGTGCCACCGGGACCCGCGGGCCCCAGCATTTT | CATGTRGPQHF | NA | TRBJ1-5 | NA | TRBV6-1